The T cell receptor (beta chain) described here comes from a study of blood T cells in healthy people across ages (dated by TCRdb to the mid-2010s). For the wider study: In model experiments, template switching captured about one uniquely barcoded TCR beta cDNA molecule for every two T cells. The donors were divided into four age groups: young (average around 15 years), middle-aged (about 40), aged (62) and long-lived (82). The study analyzed two additional independent replicas of 1 million unique cDNA reads from the same blood draw for two donors, one aged 18 to 30 and one aged 80 or older. Using deep sequencing normalized with unique cDNA molecular identifiers, the study measured how TCR beta repertoire diversity changes with age. Overall study results and their limits: Since profiling was done on bulk unsorted PBMCs, naive and antigen-experienced compartments could not be conclusively compared. Total diversity estimates from one million sequenced T cells were considered lower bounds and underestimates. Observed TCR beta diversity correlated strongly with the percentage of naive T cells measured by flow cytometry. Observed TCR beta diversity per million T cells fell roughly linearly with age, and a significant reduction was already apparent by age roughly 40. Compared with the aged group, more naive CD4+ T cells, fewer expanded clones and increased TCR diversity were shown by the long-lived group, suggesting age selection. Because donor CMV infection status was unknown, age-related changes in expanded clonotypes were potentially confounded.

The method was 5' RACE. The data were produced on an Illumina HiSeq 2500. The second PCR ran for about 6 to 12 cycles and used a J-beta primer mix along with a sample-barcoded 5' primer. Each TCR beta cDNA molecule received a unique molecular identifier from a template-switch 5' adaptor carrying 12 random nucleotides. Each sample yielded at least 2.5 million CDR3-containing paired-end reads. First-strand cDNA was synthesized from all RNA with the Mint cDNA synthesis kit, primed by a TRBC-specific oligonucleotide. All cDNA was treated with uracil-DNA glycosylase and then went through a first 18-cycle PCR with the universal primers M1SS and BC2_uni_R. Per the authors' processing: For normalization, 1 million high-quality reads were randomly selected from each sample, with every read carrying a distinct molecular identifier. Instead of being binned into consensus sequences, reads that shared molecular identifiers were thrown out. CDR3 identification, clonotype clustering and error correction used MiTCR with a Q25 quality threshold and the strictest error-elimination algorithm. A nonparametric unseen species model with Euler transformation was used to estimate lower-bound total TCR beta diversity. Through fastp at Q25 and MiXCR, TCRdb rebuilt clones from the public reads, retaining in-frame beta chains. Entries are consolidated by CDR3 protein sequence, retaining the most common genes and DNA. V and J calls and clone size were set by TCRdb, not the authors. Within this sample are more than 600,000 distinct CDR3 sequences, with around 25% of them counted one time only. 9.4% of the sample rests with the top ten.

Donors were around 37 systemically healthy Caucasian individuals from Russia aged roughly 6 to 100 years. Approximately 10 milliliters of peripheral blood were collected from each donor into EDTA-treated Vacutainer tubes. Ficoll-Paque density-gradient centrifugation was used to isolate PBMCs, with at least 6 million per sample. Total RNA was extracted from PBMCs with Trizol reagent, with at least 6 micrograms obtained per sample. For every donor, an aliquot of PBMCs went through flow cytometry to measure the percentages of naive CD45RAhigh/CD27high T cells. On this clonotype itself: Its recognized antigen is unknown. Base qualities were left out, and no much larger clone turns up one base away.

The same data also contributed to another study, on T cells of mothers and their children. As described in the second report: Donors were nine systemically healthy Caucasian individuals: three mothers and their six children. cDNA synthesis consumed the entire amount of extracted RNA, loaded at about 1.5 ug RNA in each 15 ul reaction. In the second PCR, the M1S primer introduced both the sample barcodes and 2-4 random nucleotides. More than 9 million TCR beta CDR3 reads were obtained from each mother, and roughly 3 million reads were obtained from each child. Thymic selection shapes the output of TCR recombination in a similar way in related and unrelated pairs, and inherited differences have a minor effect. Normalized repertoire overlap in related mother-child pairs was always slightly higher than in unrelated mother-child pairs, but the difference was never significant. With a sensitivity of approximately 93 clones per million clonotypes, no persistent microchimeric T cell clones were detected. The study used deep NGS to compare TCR beta repertoires of mothers and children, seeking features distinguishing related mother-child pairs from unrelated individuals. On average, the children were about 10 +/- 4 years old, while the mothers were about 38 +/- 4 years old. Libraries were sequenced on Illumina HiSeq 2000 with 100+100 nt paired-end reads after adapter ligation with NEBNext reagents. Mother and child libraries were prepared a month apart and sequenced in separate runs to prevent cross-contamination. Between 500,000 and 2,000,000 distinct TCR beta clonotypes were identified per donor. Naive TCR beta clonotypes were estimated from low-frequency clonotypes matched to each donor's FACS-determined naive share, without sorting.

The receptor comes from a boy between 10 and 17 years old in good health. The specimen was blood.

The DNA sequence is TGTGCCAGCAGTTACGTAGTCACGAATCAGCCCCAGCATTTT. Its translation reads: CASSYVVTNQPQHF. The sequence links TRBV6-2 or TRBV6-3 to TRBJ1-5, with no reliable assignment of the D segment. From a lookup of the germline V gene, CDR1 and CDR2 are MNHEY and SVGEGT. Trimming removed 2 bases from V and 4 bases from J, leaving 9 bases between the germline ends. From the cysteine through the phenylalanine, the CDR3 covers 14 amino acids. Only the CDR3 region is kept as DNA, spanning 42 bases read in frame from base 1.